This TCR beta chain was sequenced during a study of liver allograft versus peripheral blood T cells. Overall study context: Recipients' peripheral blood T cell receptor repertoires were compared with those in transplanted livers.

V lost 3 bases and J lost 7; bases outside the gene matches: 8. The CDR3 sequence is 15 residues long. Germline-derived CDR1 and CDR2 are KGHSH and LQKENI. MiXCR was run by TCRdb on the reads, yielding one entry per CDR3 protein. The sample has about 7,800 distinct CDR3 sequences, roughly 18% seen once. By share, this clonotype ranks as medium-sized. This receptor was identified in a human patient who had a liver transplant. The graft donor may account for some of the T cells. V is TRBV18 and J is TRBJ2-1; 8 nucleotides align to TRBD2. CDR3 sequence: CASSPPGGAWNEQFF. CDR3 DNA sequence: TGTGCCAGCTCACCTCCCGGGGGGGCGTGGAATGAGCAGTTCTTC. Using reference TRBV18 and TRBJ2-1 for the parts outside the CDR3, the full variable domain is NAGVMQNPRHLVRRRGQEARLRCSPMKGHSHVYWYRQLPEEGLKFMVYLQKENIIDESGMPKERFSAEFPKEGPSILRIQQVVRGDSAAYFCASSPPGGAWNEQFFGPGTRLTVL.